Listed here are 11 T cell receptor beta chains from one sample, sequenced in a study of human T cells and chemical hapten exposure. TCRdb re-analysed the RACE reads in MiXCR, keeping a single row per CDR3 protein. Seen here are tens of thousands of distinct CDR3 sequences, less than 8.5% observed once, and the top ten hold 1% to 1.5%. As for time point: patch test 2, 6 weeks after DPC sensitization. Documented treatment: therapeutic diphenylcyclopropenone sensitization with weekly scalp DPC. The sample here was whole blood, taken in connection with sensitization to the hapten diphenylcyclopropenone (DPC). The receptor source for this set is a woman younger than 45 with alopecia areata. Some clones in this sample may be carry-over from other donors' samples.

The chain employs TRBV7-9 and TRBJ2-3, with 11 bases identical to TRBD1. The V gene end was trimmed by 1 base and the J gene end by 7 bases; junction bases not matched to a gene: 7. Per the germline V gene, CDR1 is SEHNR and CDR2 is FQNEAQ (reference sequence). The CDR3 totals 16 residues. The CDR3 sequence: CASSLESGQGANTQYF. DNA for the CDR3: TGTGCCAGCAGCTTAGAGTCAGGACAGGGGGCAAATACGCAGTATTTT.

The chain employs TRBV3-1 and TRBJ2-7, with D perhaps TRBD1 (5 bases). V lost 0 bases and J 3 bases, leaving 21 bases between the germline ends. Germline V lookup: CDR1 LGHDT, CDR2 YNNKEL (reference sequence). The CDR3 sequence is 18 residues long. The CDR3 loop is CASSQDRAGPNLIYEQYF. DNA for the CDR3: TGTGCCAGCAGCCAAGATCGGGCAGGGCCTAATCTTATCTACGAGCAGTACTTC.

The chain joins TRBV15 to TRBJ2-2, with D perhaps TRBD1 (5 bases). The V end lost 0 bases, the J end lost 2 bases, and 13 bases lay between the germline ends. CDR3 size: 17 residues. From germline, CDR1 is LNHNV and CDR2 YYDKDF (reference sequence). In DNA form, the CDR3 reads TGTGCCACCAGCAGAGATCGCAGGGCACCTAACACCGGGGAGCTGTTTTTT. This translates into CATSRDRRAPNTGELFF.

This clonotype has more than one count but fewer than ten. Mismatch with germline at one junction end may stem from a read error. For the CDR3, the DNA is TGTGTCAGCAGCTCTCAAGGGACAGTCACTGAAGCTTTCTTT. It yields the protein CVSSSQGTVTEAFF. The chain joins TRBV7-9 to TRBJ1-1; 7 bases match TRBD1. CDR1 is SEHNR, CDR2 FQNEAQ, per germline (reference sequence). This CDR3 spans 14 amino acids. The full variable domain, completed using reference TRBV7-9 and TRBJ1-1, is DTGVSQNPRHKITKRGQNVTFRCDPISEHNRLYWYRQTLGQGPEFLTYFQNEAQLEKSRLLSDRFSAERPKGSFSTLEIQRTEQGDSAMYLCVSSSQGTVTEAFFGQGTRLTVV.

This clonotype appeared many times. This chain uses TRBV12-3 or TRBV12-4 with TRBJ1-5; no clear D. V lost 6 bases and J lost 3, with 9 bases in between. This CDR3 has 13 amino acids. CDR3 sequence: CASRGRDNQPQHF. The CDR3 nucleotides read TGTGCCAGCAGGGGCAGAGACAATCAGCCCCAGCATTTT.

This clonotype was seen many times. The chain joins TRBV2 to TRBJ1-1, with D maybe TRBD1 (5 bases). Per the germline V gene, CDR1 is SNHLY and CDR2 is FYNNEI. Trimming shortened V by 6 bases and J by 5 bases, and 13 bases separated the two germline ends. CDR3 length equals 13 residues. The CDR3 sequence is CASRRGEVTEAFF. The CDR3 DNA reads as TGTGCCAGCAGGCGGGGGGAGGTGACTGAAGCTTTCTTT.

This clonotype was observed a handful of times. The CDR3, as DNA: TGTGCCAGCAGGGGTCCCAGCTCCTATAATTCACCCCTCCACTTT. It codes for CASRGPSSYNSPLHF. The rearrangement links TRBV5-6 to TRBJ1-6; no reliable D call. Germline CDR1 reads SGHDT; CDR2 reads YYEEEE. The germline V and J ends were trimmed by 5 bases and 0 bases, with 9 bases remaining between them. This CDR3 region has 15 residues. The complete variable domain, with remaining parts taken from reference TRBV5-6 and TRBJ1-6, reads DAGVTQSPTHLIKTRGQQVTLRCSPKSGHDTVSWYQQALGQGPQFIFQYYEEEERQRGNFPDRFSGHQFPNYSSELNVNALLLGDSALYLCASRGPSSYNSPLHFGNGTRLTVT.

This clonotype has a count of ten or more. Here the CDR3 reads CATSDLSAGDEQFF. The CDR3 nucleotides are TGTGCCACCAGTGATTTGAGCGCCGGGGATGAGCAGTTCTTC. The V and J genes are TRBV24-1 and TRBJ2-1, with D maybe TRBD2 (5 bases). Germline loops: CDR1 KGHDR, CDR2 SFDVKD. Deletions cut 0 bases from V and 8 bases from J, with 10 bases between. This CDR3 spans 14 amino acids.

Worth noting for this clonotype: A much more abundant neighbour one base away suggests this may be a read error. The chain is built from TRBV6-2 or TRBV6-3 and TRBJ1-5; perhaps TRBD1 as D (5 bases). Between the trimmed V and J ends, which lost 4 bases and 3 bases, there was a span of 13 bases. The CDR3 is 15 residues long. Germline CDR1 is MNHEY and CDR2 is SVGEGT. CDR3 sequence reads: CASSWVGGDNQPQHF. The CDR3 nucleotides are TGTGCCAGCAGTTGGGTCGGGGGGGACAATCAGCCCCAGCATTTT.

The sample holds a few counts of this clonotype. This chain connects TRBV3-1 to TRBJ1-1; tentative D call: TRBD1 (6 bases). Germline values: CDR1 LGHDT, CDR2 YNNKEL (reference sequence). V was trimmed by 0 bases and J by 11 bases, leaving 10 bases between them. The length of the CDR3 is 12 residues. CDR3: CASSQDTGRAFF. In DNA form, the CDR3 reads TGTGCCAGCAGCCAAGATACAGGGCGCGCTTTCTTT.

The chain uses TRBV6-5 and TRBJ1-2; the D gene is possibly TRBD1 (5 bases). The CDR3 runs 13 residues. In germline, CDR1 is MNHEY, CDR2 SVGAGI. The V gene lost 6 bases and the J gene lost 4 bases, with 12 bases spanning the gap. The CDR3 DNA follows: TGTGCCAGCAGGAAAGCAGGGACCTATGGCTACACCTTC. Amino acids: CASRKAGTYGYTF.